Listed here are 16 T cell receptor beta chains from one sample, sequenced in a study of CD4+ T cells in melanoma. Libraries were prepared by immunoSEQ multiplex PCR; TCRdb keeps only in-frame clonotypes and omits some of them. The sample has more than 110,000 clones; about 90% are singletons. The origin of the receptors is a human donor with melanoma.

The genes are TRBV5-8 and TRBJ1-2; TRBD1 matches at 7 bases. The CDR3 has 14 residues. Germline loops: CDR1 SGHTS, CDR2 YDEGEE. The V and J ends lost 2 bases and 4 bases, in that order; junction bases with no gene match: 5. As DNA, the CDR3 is TGTGCCAGCAGCTTACAGGGGAATCTCTATGGCTACACCTTC. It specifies CASSLQGNLYGYTF.

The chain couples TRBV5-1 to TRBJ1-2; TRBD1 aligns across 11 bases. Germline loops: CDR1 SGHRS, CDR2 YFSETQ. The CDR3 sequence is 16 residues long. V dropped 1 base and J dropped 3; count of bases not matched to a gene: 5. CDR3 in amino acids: CASSLSGQGAYYGYTF. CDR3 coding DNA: TGCGCCAGCAGCTTGTCCGGACAGGGGGCCTACTATGGCTACACCTTC.

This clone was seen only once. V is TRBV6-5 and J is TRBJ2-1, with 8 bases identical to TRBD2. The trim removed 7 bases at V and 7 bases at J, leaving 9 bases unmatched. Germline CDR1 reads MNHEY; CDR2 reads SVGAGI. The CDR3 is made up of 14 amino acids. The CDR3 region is CASTRVRGGNEQFF. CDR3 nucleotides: TGTGCCAGCACGAGAGTCCGGGGGGGGAATGAGCAGTTCTTC.

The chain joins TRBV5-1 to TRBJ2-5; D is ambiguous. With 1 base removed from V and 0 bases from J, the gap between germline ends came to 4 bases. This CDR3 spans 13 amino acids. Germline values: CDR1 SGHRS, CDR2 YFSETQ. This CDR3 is CASSLSYQETQYF. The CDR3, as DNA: TGCGCCAGCAGCTTGAGCTACCAAGAGACCCAGTACTTC.

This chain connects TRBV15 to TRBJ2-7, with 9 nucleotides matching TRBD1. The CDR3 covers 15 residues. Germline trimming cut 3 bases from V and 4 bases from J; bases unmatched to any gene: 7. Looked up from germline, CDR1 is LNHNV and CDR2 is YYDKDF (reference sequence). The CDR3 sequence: CATSSSTGGYYEQYF. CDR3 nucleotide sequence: TGTGCCACCAGCAGCAGTACAGGGGGCTATTACGAGCAGTACTTC.

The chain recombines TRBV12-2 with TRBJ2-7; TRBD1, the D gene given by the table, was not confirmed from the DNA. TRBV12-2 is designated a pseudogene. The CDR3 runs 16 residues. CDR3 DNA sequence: TGTGCAAGTCGCTTACCCCCGGGACAGGGCCTCTACGAGCAGTACTTC. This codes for CASRLPPGQGLYEQYF.

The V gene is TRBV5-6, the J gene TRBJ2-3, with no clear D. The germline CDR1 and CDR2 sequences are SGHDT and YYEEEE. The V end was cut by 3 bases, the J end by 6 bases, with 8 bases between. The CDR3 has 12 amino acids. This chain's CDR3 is CASSWGTDTQYF. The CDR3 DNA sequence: TGTGCCAGCAGCTGGGGAACCGATACGCAGTATTTT. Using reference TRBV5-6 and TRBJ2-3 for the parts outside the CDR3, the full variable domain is DAGVTQSPTHLIKTRGQQVTLRCSPKSGHDTVSWYQQALGQGPQFIFQYYEEEERQRGNFPDRFSGHQFPNYSSELNVNALLLGDSALYLCASSWGTDTQYFGPGTRLTVL.

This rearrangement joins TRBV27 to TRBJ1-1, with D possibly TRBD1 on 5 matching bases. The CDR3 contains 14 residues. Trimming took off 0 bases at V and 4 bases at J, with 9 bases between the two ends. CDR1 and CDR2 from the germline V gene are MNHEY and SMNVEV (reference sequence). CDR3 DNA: TGTGCCAGCAGTTTATCGGGCGGGGCCACTGAAGCTTTCTTT. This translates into CASSLSGGATEAFF.

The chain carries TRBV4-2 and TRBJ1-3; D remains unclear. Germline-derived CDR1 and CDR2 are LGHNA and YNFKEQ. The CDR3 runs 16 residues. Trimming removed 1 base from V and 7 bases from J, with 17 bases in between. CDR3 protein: CASSQAWEQSGNTIYF. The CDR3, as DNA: TGTGCCAGCAGCCAAGCATGGGAACAATCCGGGAACACCATATATTTT.

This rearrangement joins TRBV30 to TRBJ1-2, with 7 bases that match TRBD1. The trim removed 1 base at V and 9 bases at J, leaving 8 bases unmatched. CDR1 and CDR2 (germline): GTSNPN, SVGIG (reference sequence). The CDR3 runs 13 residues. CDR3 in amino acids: CAWSGDLQGSYTF. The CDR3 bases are TGTGCCTGGAGTGGAGACTTACAGGGGAGCTACACCTTC.

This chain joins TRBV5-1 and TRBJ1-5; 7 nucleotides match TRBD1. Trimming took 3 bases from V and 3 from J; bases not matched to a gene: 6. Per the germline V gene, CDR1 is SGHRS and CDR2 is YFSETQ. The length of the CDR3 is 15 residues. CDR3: CASSWTGDLNQPQHF. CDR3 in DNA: TGCGCCAGCAGCTGGACAGGAGATCTCAATCAGCCCCAGCATTTT. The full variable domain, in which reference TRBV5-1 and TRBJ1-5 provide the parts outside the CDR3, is KAGVTQTPRYLIKTRGQQVTLSCSPISGHRSVSWYQQTPGQGLQFLFEYFSETQRNKGNFPGRFSGRQFSNSRSEMNVSTLELGDSALYLCASSWTGDLNQPQHFGDGTRLSIL.

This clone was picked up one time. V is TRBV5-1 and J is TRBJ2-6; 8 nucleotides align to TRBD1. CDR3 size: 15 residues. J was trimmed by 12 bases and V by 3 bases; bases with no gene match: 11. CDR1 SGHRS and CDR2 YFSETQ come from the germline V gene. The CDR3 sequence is CASSSQLQGVAVLTF. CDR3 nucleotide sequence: TGCGCCAGCAGCTCGCAGCTACAGGGGGTAGCCGTCCTGACTTTC.

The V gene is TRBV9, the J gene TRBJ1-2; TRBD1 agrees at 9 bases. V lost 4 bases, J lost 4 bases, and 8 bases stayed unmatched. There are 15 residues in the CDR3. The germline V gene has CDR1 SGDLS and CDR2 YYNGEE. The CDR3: CASSTATGGRYGYTF. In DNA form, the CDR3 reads TGTGCCAGCAGCACGGCGACAGGGGGTCGCTATGGCTACACCTTC.

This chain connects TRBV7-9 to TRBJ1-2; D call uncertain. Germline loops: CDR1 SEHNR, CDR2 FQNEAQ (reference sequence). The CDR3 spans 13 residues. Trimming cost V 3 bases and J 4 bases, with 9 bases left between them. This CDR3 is CASSLSGTYGYTF. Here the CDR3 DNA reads TGTGCCAGCAGCTTGTCAGGCACCTATGGCTACACCTTC.

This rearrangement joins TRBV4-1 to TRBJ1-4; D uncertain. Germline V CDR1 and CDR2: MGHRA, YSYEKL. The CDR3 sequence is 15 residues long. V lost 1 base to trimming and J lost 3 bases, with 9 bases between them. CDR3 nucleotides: TGCGCCAGCAGCCAAGTACAGAACCCTAATGAAAAACTGTTTTTT. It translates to CASSQVQNPNEKLFF.

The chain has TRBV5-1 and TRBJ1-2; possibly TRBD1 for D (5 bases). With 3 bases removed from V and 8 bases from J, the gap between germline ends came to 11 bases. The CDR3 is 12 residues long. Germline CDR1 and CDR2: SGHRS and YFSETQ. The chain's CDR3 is CASSSGLSGYTF. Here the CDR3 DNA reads TGCGCCAGCAGCTCGGGACTTTCGGGCTACACCTTC. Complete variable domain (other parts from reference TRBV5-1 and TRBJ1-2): KAGVTQTPRYLIKTRGQQVTLSCSPISGHRSVSWYQQTPGQGLQFLFEYFSETQRNKGNFPGRFSGRQFSNSRSEMNVSTLELGDSALYLCASSSGLSGYTFGSGTRLTVV.